The table lists the clone carrying this T cell receptor beta chain with a few counts. Germline V gives CDR1 SGHTA, CDR2 FQGNSA. V was clipped by 3 bases and J by 0 bases, with 9 bases between them. This CDR3 has 14 residues. This specimen belongs to a study of T-cell reconstitution after alpha-beta-depleted transplantation in children. Unique molecular identifiers featured in how the TCRbeta library was prepared. TCRdb ran MiXCR on the PCR reads and lists one entry per CDR3 protein. Of around 360,000 distinct CDR3 sequences in the sample, 9% to 12% are singletons; the top ten hold 2% to 3%. Material: PBMCs from the stem cell graft donor, obtained from the stem cell graft. The chain links TRBV7-2 to TRBJ2-7; no clear D. This receptor was obtained from a human donor who donated a stem cell graft to a child with acute lymphoblastic leukemia. CDR3 residues: CASSFWHLSYEQYF. The CDR3 region has the DNA TGTGCCAGCAGCTTTTGGCACCTCTCCTACGAGCAGTACTTC.